This T cell receptor beta chain was captured by sequencing in a study of blood T cell repertoires in COVID-19. Looking at the study overall: Samples came from the United States, Italy and Spain, spanning acute and convalescent COVID-19. From T cells, B-cell-depleted T cells, or PBMCs came the material, which was cDNA or gDNA.

The CDR3 has 15 amino acids. J gave up 8 bases and V 2 bases, and 4 bases lay outside the gene matches. Looked up from germline, CDR1 is SEHNR and CDR2 is FQNEAQ (reference sequence). Per the study methods: Estimation of nucleated cell counts relied on the amplification of reference gene primers. Libraries were prepared by immunoSEQ multiplex PCR; TCRdb keeps only in-frame clonotypes and omits some of them. That table gives V, J and clone size, and the DNA gave D and trimming. The sample shows 78,000 or so clones, about nine tenths of them seen only once. This rearrangement joins TRBV7-9 to TRBJ2-1; 12 bases agree with TRBD2. The source material was peripheral blood. The source is a man between 50 and 59 years old with active or convalescent COVID-19. This CDR3 is CASSLLAGGQDEQFF. The DNA for the CDR3 is TGTGCCAGCAGCTTACTAGCGGGGGGGCAAGATGAGCAGTTCTTC.